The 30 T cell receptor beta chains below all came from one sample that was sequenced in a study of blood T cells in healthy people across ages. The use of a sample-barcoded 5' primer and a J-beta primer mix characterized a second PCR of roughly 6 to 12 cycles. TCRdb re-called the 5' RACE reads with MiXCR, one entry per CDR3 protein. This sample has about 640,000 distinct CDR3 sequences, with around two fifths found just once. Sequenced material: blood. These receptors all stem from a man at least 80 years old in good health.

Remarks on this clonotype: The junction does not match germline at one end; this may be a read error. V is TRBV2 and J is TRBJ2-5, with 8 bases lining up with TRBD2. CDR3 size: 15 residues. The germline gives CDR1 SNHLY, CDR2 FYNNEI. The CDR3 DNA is TGTGCCTGCAGTGAAGACGGGCGGGGGGCGGGTGAGCAGTACTTC. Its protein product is CACSEDGRGAGEQYF.

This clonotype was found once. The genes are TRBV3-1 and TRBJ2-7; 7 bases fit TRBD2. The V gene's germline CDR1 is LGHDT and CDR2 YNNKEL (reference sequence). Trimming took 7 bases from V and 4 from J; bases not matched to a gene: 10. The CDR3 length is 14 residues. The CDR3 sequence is CASTFGLAEYEQYF. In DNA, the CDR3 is TGTGCCAGCACGTTTGGGCTAGCGGAGTACGAGCAGTACTTC.

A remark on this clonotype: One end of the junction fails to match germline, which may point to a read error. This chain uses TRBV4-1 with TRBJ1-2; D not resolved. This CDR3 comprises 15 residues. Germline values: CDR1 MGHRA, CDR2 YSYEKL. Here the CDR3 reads CASGQGGARSYGYTF. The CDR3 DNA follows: TGCGCCAGCGGCCAAGGAGGTGCACGGAGCTATGGCTACACCTTC.

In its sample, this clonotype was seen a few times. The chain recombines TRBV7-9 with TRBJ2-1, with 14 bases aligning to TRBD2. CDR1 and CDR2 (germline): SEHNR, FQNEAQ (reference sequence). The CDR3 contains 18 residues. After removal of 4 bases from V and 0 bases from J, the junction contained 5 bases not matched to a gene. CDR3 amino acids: CASSSLGTSGSSYNEQFF. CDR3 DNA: TGTGCCAGCAGCTCACTTGGGACTAGCGGGAGCTCCTACAATGAGCAGTTCTTC.

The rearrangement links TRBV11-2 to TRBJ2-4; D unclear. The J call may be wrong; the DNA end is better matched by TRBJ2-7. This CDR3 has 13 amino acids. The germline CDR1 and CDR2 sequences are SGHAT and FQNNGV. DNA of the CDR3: TGTGCCAGCAGCTTATCTGGGGAAGGCGAGCAGTACTTC. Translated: CASSLSGEGEQYF.

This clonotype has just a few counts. The CDR3 loop is CASSPNGGRGGNQPQHF. The CDR3 bases are TGTGCCAGCAGCCCTAACGGGGGGAGGGGCGGCAATCAGCCCCAGCATTTT. The V and J genes are TRBV28 and TRBJ1-5; maybe TRBD1 (5 bases). Germline CDR1 reads MDHEN; CDR2 reads SYDVKM. V lost 6 bases to trimming and J lost 2 bases, with 20 bases between them. The CDR3 sequence is 17 residues long.

The CDR3 nucleotides are TGCGCCAGCAGCTTCTCGGGGGGAGGTCGAAGGGAGCAGTACTTC. This translates into CASSFSGGGRREQYF. This chain joins TRBV5-1 and TRBJ2-5; 7 positions match TRBD2. From germline, CDR1 is SGHRS and CDR2 YFSETQ. V shed 2 bases and J 11 bases; nucleotides not matched to a gene: 15. CDR3 length equals 15 residues.

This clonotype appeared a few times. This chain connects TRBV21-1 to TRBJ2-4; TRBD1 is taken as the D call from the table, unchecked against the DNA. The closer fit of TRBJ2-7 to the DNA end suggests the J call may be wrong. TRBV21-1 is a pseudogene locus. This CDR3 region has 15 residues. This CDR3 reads CASSRTGGELYEQYF. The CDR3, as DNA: TGTGCCAGCAGCAGGACAGGGGGCGAACTGTACGAGCAGTACTTC.

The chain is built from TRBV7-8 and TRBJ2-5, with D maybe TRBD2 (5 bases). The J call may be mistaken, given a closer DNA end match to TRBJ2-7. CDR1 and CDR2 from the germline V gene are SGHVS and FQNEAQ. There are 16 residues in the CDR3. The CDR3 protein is CASSSTVREISIEQYF. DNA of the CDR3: TGTGCCAGCAGCTCGACGGTTAGGGAGATTTCGATCGAGCAGTACTTC.

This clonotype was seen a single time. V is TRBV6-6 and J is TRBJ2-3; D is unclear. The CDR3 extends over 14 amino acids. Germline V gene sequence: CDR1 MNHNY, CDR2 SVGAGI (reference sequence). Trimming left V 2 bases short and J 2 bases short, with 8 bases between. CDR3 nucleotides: TGTGCCAGCAGTTACCCCGAAGCCACAGATACGCAGTATTTT. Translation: CASSYPEATDTQYF.

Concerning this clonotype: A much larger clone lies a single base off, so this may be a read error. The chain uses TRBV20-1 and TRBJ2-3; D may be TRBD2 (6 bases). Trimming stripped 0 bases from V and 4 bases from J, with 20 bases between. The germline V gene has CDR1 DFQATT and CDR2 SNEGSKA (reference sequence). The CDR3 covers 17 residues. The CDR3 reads CSARDPRTNGGSDTQYF. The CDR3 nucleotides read TGCAGTGCTAGAGACCCTAGGACTAACGGGGGATCAGATACGCAGTATTTT.

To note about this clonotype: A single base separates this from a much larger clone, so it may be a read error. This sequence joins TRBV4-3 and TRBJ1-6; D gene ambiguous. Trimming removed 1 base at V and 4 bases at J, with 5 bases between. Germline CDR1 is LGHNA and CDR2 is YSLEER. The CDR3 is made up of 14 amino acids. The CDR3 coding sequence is TGCGCCAGCAGCCAAGCGGATTATAATTCACCCCTCCACTTT. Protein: CASSQADYNSPLHF.

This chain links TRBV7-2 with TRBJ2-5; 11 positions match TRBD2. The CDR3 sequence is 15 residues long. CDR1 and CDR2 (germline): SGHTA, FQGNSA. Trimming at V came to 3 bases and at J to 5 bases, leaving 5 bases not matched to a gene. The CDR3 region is CASSFPTSGAETQYF. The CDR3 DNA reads TGTGCCAGCAGCTTCCCGACTAGCGGGGCCGAGACCCAGTACTTC.

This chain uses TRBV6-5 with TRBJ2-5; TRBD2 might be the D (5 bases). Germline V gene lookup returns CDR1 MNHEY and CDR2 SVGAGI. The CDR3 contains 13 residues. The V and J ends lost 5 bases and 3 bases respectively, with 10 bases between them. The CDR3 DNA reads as TGTGCCAGCAGTGTCGGGATTAAAGAGACCCAGTACTTC. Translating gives CASSVGIKETQYF.

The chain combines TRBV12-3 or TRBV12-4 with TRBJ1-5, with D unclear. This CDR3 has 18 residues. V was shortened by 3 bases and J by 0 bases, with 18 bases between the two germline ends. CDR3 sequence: CASSLVGSADYSNQPQHF. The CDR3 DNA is TGTGCCAGCAGTTTGGTCGGCTCCGCGGACTATAGCAATCAGCCCCAGCATTTT.

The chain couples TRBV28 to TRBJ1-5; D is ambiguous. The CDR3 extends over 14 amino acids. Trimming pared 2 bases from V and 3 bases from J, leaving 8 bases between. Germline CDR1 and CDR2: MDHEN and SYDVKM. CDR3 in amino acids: CASSLTRNNQPQHF. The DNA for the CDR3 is TGTGCCAGCAGTTTAACCAGGAACAATCAGCCCCAGCATTTT. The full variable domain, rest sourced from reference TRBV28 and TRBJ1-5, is DVKVTQSSRYLVKRTGEKVFLECVQDMDHENMFWYRQDPGLGLRLIYFSYDVKMKEKGDIPEGYSVSREKKERFSLILESASTNQTSMYLCASSLTRNNQPQHFGDGTRLSIL.

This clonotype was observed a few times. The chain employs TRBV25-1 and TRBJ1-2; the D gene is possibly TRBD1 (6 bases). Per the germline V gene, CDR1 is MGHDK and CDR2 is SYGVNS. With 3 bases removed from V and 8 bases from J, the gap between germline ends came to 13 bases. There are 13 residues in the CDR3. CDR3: CASSDVQGWGYTF. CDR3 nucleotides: TGTGCCAGCAGTGACGTCCAGGGGTGGGGCTACACCTTC.

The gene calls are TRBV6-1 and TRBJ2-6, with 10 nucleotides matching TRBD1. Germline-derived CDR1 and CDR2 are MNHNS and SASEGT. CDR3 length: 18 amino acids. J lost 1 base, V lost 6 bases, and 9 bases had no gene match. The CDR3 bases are TGTGCCAGCAGGGCCCGTGGGACAGGGGAATCTGGGGCCAACGTCCTGACTTTC. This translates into CASRARGTGESGANVLTF.

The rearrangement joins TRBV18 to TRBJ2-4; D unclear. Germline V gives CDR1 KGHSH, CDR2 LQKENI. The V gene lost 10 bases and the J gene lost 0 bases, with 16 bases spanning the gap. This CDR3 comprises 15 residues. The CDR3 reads CATKTDAVAKNIQYF. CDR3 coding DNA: TGTGCCACGAAGACGGACGCTGTAGCCAAAAACATTCAGTACTTC.

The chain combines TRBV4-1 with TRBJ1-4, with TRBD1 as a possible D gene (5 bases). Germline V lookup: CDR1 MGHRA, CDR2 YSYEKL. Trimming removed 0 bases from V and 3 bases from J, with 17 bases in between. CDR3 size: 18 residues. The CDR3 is CASSQDQYGARANEKLFF. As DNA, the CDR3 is TGCGCCAGCAGCCAAGATCAATACGGGGCTCGGGCTAATGAAAAACTGTTTTTT.

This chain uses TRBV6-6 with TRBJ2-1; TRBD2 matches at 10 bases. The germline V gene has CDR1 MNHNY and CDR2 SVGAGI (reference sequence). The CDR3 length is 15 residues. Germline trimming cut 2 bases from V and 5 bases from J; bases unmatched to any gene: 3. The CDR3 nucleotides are TGTGCCAGCAGTTACGAAGCGGGGGGGAACAATGAGCAGTTCTTC. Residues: CASSYEAGGNNEQFF.

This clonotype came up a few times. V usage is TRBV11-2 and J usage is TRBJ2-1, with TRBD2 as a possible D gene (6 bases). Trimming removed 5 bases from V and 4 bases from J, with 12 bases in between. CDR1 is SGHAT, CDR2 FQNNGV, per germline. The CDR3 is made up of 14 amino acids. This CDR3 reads CASSALGLYNEQFF. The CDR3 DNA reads TGTGCCAGCAGCGCCCTGGGACTTTACAATGAGCAGTTCTTC.

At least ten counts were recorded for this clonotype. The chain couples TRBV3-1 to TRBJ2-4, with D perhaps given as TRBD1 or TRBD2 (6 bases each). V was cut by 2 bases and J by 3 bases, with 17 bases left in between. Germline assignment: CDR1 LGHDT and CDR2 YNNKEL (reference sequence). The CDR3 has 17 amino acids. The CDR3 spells CASSQPQGRFGKNIQYF. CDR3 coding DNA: TGTGCCAGCAGCCAACCTCAGGGGAGGTTTGGCAAAAACATTCAGTACTTC.

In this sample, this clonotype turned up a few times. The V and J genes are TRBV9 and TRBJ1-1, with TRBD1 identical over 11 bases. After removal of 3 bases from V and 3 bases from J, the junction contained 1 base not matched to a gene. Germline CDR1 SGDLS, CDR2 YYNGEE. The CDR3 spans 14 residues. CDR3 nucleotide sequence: TGTGCCAGCAGCGCGGGACAGGGGGACACTGAAGCTTTCTTT. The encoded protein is CASSAGQGDTEAFF.

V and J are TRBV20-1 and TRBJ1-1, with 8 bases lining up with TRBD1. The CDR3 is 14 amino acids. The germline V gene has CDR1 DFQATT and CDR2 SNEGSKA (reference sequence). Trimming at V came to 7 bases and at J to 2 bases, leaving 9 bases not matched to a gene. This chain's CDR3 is CSGVPAGGNTEAFF. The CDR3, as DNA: TGCAGTGGTGTCCCTGCAGGGGGCAACACTGAAGCTTTCTTT.

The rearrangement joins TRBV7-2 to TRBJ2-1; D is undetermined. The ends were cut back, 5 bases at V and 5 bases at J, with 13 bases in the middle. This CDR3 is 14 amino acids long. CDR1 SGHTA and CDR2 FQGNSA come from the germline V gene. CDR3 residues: CASSPGWADNEQFF. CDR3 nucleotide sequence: TGTGCCAGCAGCCCAGGTTGGGCTGACAATGAGCAGTTCTTC.

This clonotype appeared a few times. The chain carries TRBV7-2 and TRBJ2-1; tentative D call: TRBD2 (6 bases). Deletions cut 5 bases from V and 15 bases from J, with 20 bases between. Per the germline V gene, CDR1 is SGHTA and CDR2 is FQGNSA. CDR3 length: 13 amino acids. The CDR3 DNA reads TGTGCCAGCAGCCCCCGACCGTGGGCGGGGAGGTTCTTC. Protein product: CASSPRPWAGRFF.

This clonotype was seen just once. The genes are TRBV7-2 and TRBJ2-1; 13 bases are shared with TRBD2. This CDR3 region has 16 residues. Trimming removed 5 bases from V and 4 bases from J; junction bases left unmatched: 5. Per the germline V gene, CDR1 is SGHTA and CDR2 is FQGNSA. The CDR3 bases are TGTGCCAGCAGCATATCACTAGCGGGAGGGTACAATGAGCAGTTCTTC. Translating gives CASSISLAGGYNEQFF.

This CDR3 reads CSARTNSGTGELFF. DNA of the CDR3: TGCAGTGCTAGAACTAACAGTGGAACCGGGGAGCTGTTTTTT. The chain is built from TRBV20-1 and TRBJ2-2, with D unclear. CDR1 is DFQATT, CDR2 SNEGSKA, per germline (reference sequence). This CDR3 comprises 14 residues. V dropped 2 bases and J dropped 5 bases, with 12 bases sitting between them.

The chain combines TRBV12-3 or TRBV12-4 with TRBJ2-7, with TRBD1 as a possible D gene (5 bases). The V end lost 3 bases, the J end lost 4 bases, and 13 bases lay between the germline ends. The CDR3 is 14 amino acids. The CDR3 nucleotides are TGTGCCAGCAGTTTTAAGGGGAATCGGTACGAGCAGTACTTC. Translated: CASSFKGNRYEQYF.